These 25 T cell receptor beta chains share one sample of origin, sequenced in a study of blood T cell repertoires in COVID-19 (dated by TCRdb to 2019 to 2021). Libraries were made using the immunoSEQ multiplex PCR assay. TCRdb provides this immuneACCESS table in a form limited to in-frame rearrangements. Some clones are lacking; in checked studies, under half of them reflect an unresolved V gene, and why the rest are absent is not known. This sample holds approximately 290,000 clones; approximately 91% were observed only once. 2.2% of the sample lies in the top ten. Source material: peripheral blood. These TCRs come from a woman aged 30 to 39 with COVID-19, enrolled during active disease.

The gene calls are TRBV4-1 and TRBJ2-4; 9 bases agree with TRBD2. Germline V lookup: CDR1 MGHRA, CDR2 YSYEKL. This CDR3 comprises 14 residues. Trimming at V came to 4 bases and at J to 8 bases, leaving 6 bases not matched to a gene. The CDR3 DNA sequence: TGCGCCAGCAGCCCCCGGGCGGGAGGGGACATTCAGTACTTC. Translation gives CASSPRAGGDIQYF.

This chain joins TRBV7-2 and TRBJ2-3, with 8 bases identical to TRBD2. Germline CDR1 and CDR2: SGHTA and FQGNSA. The CDR3 consists of 16 residues. The V gene end was trimmed by 2 bases and the J gene end by 0 bases; junction bases not matched to a gene: 4. In DNA, the CDR3 is TGTGCCAGCAGCTTAAGCGGGAGTGGGAGCACAGATACGCAGTATTTT. Its translation is CASSLSGSGSTDTQYF.

The CDR3 loop is CASSQSGGGEPQHF. The CDR3 nucleotides are TGTGCCAGCAGCCAGTCGGGGGGCGGGGAGCCCCAGCATTTT. The V call is TRBV9, the J call TRBJ1-5; tentative D call: TRBD1 (6 bases). Trimming left V 4 bases short and J 8 bases short, with 16 bases between. Germline V lookup: CDR1 SGDLS, CDR2 YYNGEE. The CDR3 runs 14 residues.

The chain uses TRBV21-1 and TRBJ2-3; the table calls TRBD1, which could not be checked here. TRBV21-1 constitutes a pseudogene. This CDR3 comprises 16 residues. The DNA for the CDR3 is TGTGCCAGCAGCAGACCAGGTGGTCGGAGCACAGATACGCAGTATTTT. Its translation: CASSRPGGRSTDTQYF.

This sequence joins TRBV18 and TRBJ2-5, with 13 bases that match TRBD2. The J segment lost 2 bases and the V segment lost 4 bases, leaving 1 base of the junction unmatched. Germline-derived CDR1 and CDR2 are KGHSH and LQKENI. The CDR3 extends over 15 amino acids. The CDR3 DNA reads as TGTGCCAGCTCACGGACTAGCGGGGGACAAGAGACCCAGTACTTC. Its protein product is CASSRTSGGQETQYF.

This clone has only one observation. J is TRBJ2-7 and V is TRBV5-1; TRBD1 matches at 11 bases. The V and J ends lost 3 bases and 7 bases, in that order; junction bases with no gene match: 3. Germline loops: CDR1 SGHRS, CDR2 YFSETQ. There are 13 residues in the CDR3. Here the CDR3 DNA reads TGCGCCAGCAGCTGGGACAGGGGGAGGGAGCAGTACTTC. Its translation is CASSWDRGREQYF. The whole variable domain, filled in from reference TRBV5-1 and TRBJ2-7, reads KAGVTQTPRYLIKTRGQQVTLSCSPISGHRSVSWYQQTPGQGLQFLFEYFSETQRNKGNFPGRFSGRQFSNSRSEMNVSTLELGDSALYLCASSWDRGREQYFGPGTRLTVT.

V and J are TRBV19 and TRBJ2-1, with 12 bases aligning to TRBD1. Germline V gives CDR1 LNHDA, CDR2 SQIVND (reference sequence). The trim removed 3 bases at V and 8 bases at J, leaving 5 bases unmatched. The CDR3 extends over 15 amino acids. CDR3 protein: CASSIGDRGRDEQFF. For the CDR3, the DNA is TGTGCCAGTAGTATTGGGGACAGGGGGCGGGATGAGCAGTTCTTC.

The J gene is TRBJ1-1, the V gene TRBV10-3, with D tentatively TRBD1 (6 bases). Trimming left V 6 bases short and J 3 bases short, with 11 bases between. This CDR3 spans 13 amino acids. Germline lookup yields CDR1 ENHRY and CDR2 SYGVKD. DNA for the CDR3: TGTGCCATCAGCACTACAGGGTACACTGAAGCTTTCTTT. Translated: CAISTTGYTEAFF.

The J gene is TRBJ2-3, the V gene TRBV11-2, with D tentatively TRBD2 (6 bases). The CDR3 runs to 15 residues. Trimming cost V 3 bases and J 3 bases, with 13 bases left between them. CDR1 and CDR2 (germline): SGHAT, FQNNGV. CDR3 coding DNA: TGTGCCAGCAGCTTTTCCGCGGGAAAGACAGATACGCAGTATTTT. Its translation is CASSFSAGKTDTQYF.

The chain carries TRBV2 and TRBJ1-4, with TRBD1 as a possible D gene (5 bases). The CDR3 has 15 amino acids. V shed 4 bases and J shed 1 base, with 10 bases lying between them. Germline CDR1 SNHLY, CDR2 FYNNEI. The CDR3 loop is CASSGSRVTNEKLFF. The CDR3, as DNA: TGTGCCAGCAGTGGTAGCAGGGTAACTAATGAAAAACTGTTTTTT.

The rearrangement joins TRBV19 to TRBJ1-1, with no clear D. Per the germline V gene, CDR1 is LNHDA and CDR2 is SQIVND (reference sequence). The CDR3 covers 11 residues. Trimming shortened V by 10 bases and J by 1 base, and 7 bases separated the two germline ends. The CDR3 reads CATRQNTEAFF. CDR3 DNA: TGTGCCACCCGACAGAACACTGAAGCTTTCTTT.

This chain links TRBV11-2 with TRBJ2-7, with D possibly matching TRBD2 (5 bases). Trimming stripped 1 base from V and 4 bases from J, with 20 bases between. Germline CDR1 and CDR2: SGHAT and FQNNGV. The CDR3 consists of 17 residues. The CDR3 reads CASSLGLGEIRPYEQYF. The CDR3 DNA is TGTGCCAGCAGCTTAGGGCTGGGAGAAATTCGACCTTACGAGCAGTACTTC.

The chain has TRBV7-9 and TRBJ1-6; 7 bases match TRBD1. Germline CDR1 SEHNR, CDR2 FQNEAQ (reference sequence). After removal of 2 bases from V and 7 bases from J, the junction contained 8 bases not matched to a gene. This CDR3 has 16 residues. The CDR3 DNA follows: TGTGCCAGCAGCTTACCTCGGGGACAGTTAAATTCACCCCTCCACTTT. It translates to CASSLPRGQLNSPLHF. Full variable domain (rest looked up from reference TRBV7-9 and TRBJ1-6): DTGVSQNPRHKITKRGQNVTFRCDPISEHNRLYWYRQTLGQGPEFLTYFQNEAQLEKSRLLSDRFSAERPKGSFSTLEIQRTEQGDSAMYLCASSLPRGQLNSPLHFGNGTRLTVT.

The V and J genes are TRBV12-3 or TRBV12-4 and TRBJ2-7; D is undetermined. V lost 2 bases and J 6 bases, leaving 8 bases between the germline ends. The CDR3 is 12 residues long. In DNA, the CDR3 is TGTGCCAGCAGTTTAACCGCCGGCGAGCAGTACTTC. It yields the protein CASSLTAGEQYF.

The chain recombines TRBV11-3 with TRBJ2-1, with D maybe TRBD2 (7 bases). This CDR3 region has 18 residues. The V end was cut by 5 bases, the J end by 0 bases, with 20 bases between. The germline gives CDR1 SGHNT, CDR2 YENEEA. As DNA, the CDR3 is TGTGCCAGCAGCGCCCGAGGGGGGGACTCGAGCTCCTACAATGAGCAGTTCTTC. Protein product: CASSARGGDSSSYNEQFF.

The gene calls are TRBV2 and TRBJ1-2, with a tentative D call TRBD1 (6 bases). V lost 2 bases and J 1 base, leaving 14 bases between the germline ends. CDR1 is SNHLY and CDR2 is FYNNEI in the germline V gene. This CDR3 is built from 16 residues. DNA of the CDR3: TGTGCCAGCAGTGAAAGGGGGGGACCGGTTAACTATGGCTACACCTTC. Residues: CASSERGGPVNYGYTF.

The chain employs TRBV11-3 and TRBJ1-1; TRBD1 matches 8 bases. V dropped 5 bases and J dropped 0; count of bases not matched to a gene: 2. The germline CDR1 and CDR2 sequences are SGHNT and YENEEA. The CDR3 runs 14 residues. The CDR3: CASSRQGMNTEAFF. In DNA form, the CDR3 reads TGTGCCAGCAGCCGACAGGGGATGAACACTGAAGCTTTCTTT.

V and J are TRBV30 and TRBJ2-1, with D maybe TRBD2 (5 bases). The germline V gene encodes CDR1 GTSNPN and CDR2 SVGIG (reference sequence). Trimming stripped 2 bases from V and 4 bases from J, with 9 bases between. The CDR3 contains 13 residues. CDR3 DNA sequence: TGTGCCTGGAGTCTAGCAGATTACAATGAGCAGTTCTTC. Translating it yields CAWSLADYNEQFF.

The chain combines TRBV19 with TRBJ1-5, with D possibly being TRBD1 (6 bases). CDR1 is LNHDA and CDR2 is SQIVND in the germline V gene (reference sequence). V was cut by 6 bases and J by 3 bases, with 15 bases left in between. The CDR3 has 15 amino acids. DNA for the CDR3: TGTGCCAGTAGCAGGTTGGACAGCAACAATCAGCCCCAGCATTTT. It translates to CASSRLDSNNQPQHF. The full variable domain, completed using reference TRBV19 and TRBJ1-5, is DGGITQSPKYLFRKEGQNVTLSCEQNLNHDAMYWYRQDPGQGLRLIYYSQIVNDFQKGDIAEGYSVSREKKESFPLTVTSAQKNPTAFYLCASSRLDSNNQPQHFGDGTRLSIL.

The V gene is TRBV15, the J gene TRBJ1-5; 8 bases match TRBD1. The CDR3 loop spans 15 amino acids. Germline lookup yields CDR1 LNHNV and CDR2 YYDKDF (reference sequence). The V gene end was trimmed by 0 bases and the J gene end by 7 bases; junction bases not matched to a gene: 5. This CDR3 reads CATSRDPTGEQPQHF. The DNA for the CDR3 is TGTGCCACCAGCAGAGATCCGACAGGGGAACAGCCCCAGCATTTT.

This clone was counted once. This sequence joins TRBV3-1 (or the pseudogene TRBV3-2) and TRBJ1-5; no reliable D call. The germline V gene has CDR1 LGHDT and CDR2 YNNKEL (reference sequence). The CDR3 is 14 residues long. Trimming stripped 4 bases from V and 5 bases from J, with 12 bases between. The CDR3 DNA sequence: TGTGCCAGCAGCCCAGCGAGAGAGGATCAGCCCCAGCATTTT. Translation: CASSPAREDQPQHF.

The chain uses TRBV10-2 and TRBJ2-5; TRBD2 aligns across 12 bases. Germline CDR1 is WSHSY and CDR2 is SAAADI. This CDR3 is built from 15 residues. Trimming at V came to 5 bases and at J to 2 bases, leaving 3 bases not matched to a gene. CDR3 sequence (DNA): TGCGCCAGCAGTTCTCTAGCGGGAGGGCAAGAGACCCAGTACTTC. Amino acids: CASSSLAGGQETQYF.

This chain joins TRBV30 and TRBJ1-5; TRBD1 aligns across 7 bases. Germline values: CDR1 GTSNPN, CDR2 SVGIG (reference sequence). The CDR3 extends over 12 amino acids. V shed 5 bases, J shed 7 bases, and the junction held 5 bases outside the gene matches. CDR3 nucleotide sequence: TGTGCCTGGTCCAGGGGGTTGCAGCCCCAGCATTTT. It translates to CAWSRGLQPQHF. The variable domain in full, with the rest retrieved from reference TRBV30 and TRBJ1-5, is SQTIHQWPATLVQPVGSPLSLECTVEGTSNPNLYWYRQAAGRGLQLLFYSVGIGQISSEVPQNLSASRPQDRQFILSSKKLLLSDSGFYLCAWSRGLQPQHFGDGTRLSIL.

The CDR3 sequence is CASSMNVGTDTQYF. CDR3 coding DNA: TGTGCCAGTAGTATGAACGTAGGCACAGATACGCAGTATTTT. The V and J genes are TRBV19 and TRBJ2-3; D not certain. V shed 3 bases and J shed 1 base, with 8 bases lying between them. Germline lookup yields CDR1 LNHDA and CDR2 SQIVND (reference sequence). This CDR3 contains 14 residues.

The chain combines TRBV29-1 with TRBJ1-6; 9 nucleotides match TRBD1. Trimming cost V 5 bases and J 7 bases; bases outside gene matches: 6. Germline V CDR1 and CDR2: SQVTM, ANQGSEA. The CDR3 contains 14 residues. Written as DNA, the CDR3 is TGCAGCGTTTTGACAGGGGGGTACAATTCACCCCTCCACTTT. Translation: CSVLTGGYNSPLHF.